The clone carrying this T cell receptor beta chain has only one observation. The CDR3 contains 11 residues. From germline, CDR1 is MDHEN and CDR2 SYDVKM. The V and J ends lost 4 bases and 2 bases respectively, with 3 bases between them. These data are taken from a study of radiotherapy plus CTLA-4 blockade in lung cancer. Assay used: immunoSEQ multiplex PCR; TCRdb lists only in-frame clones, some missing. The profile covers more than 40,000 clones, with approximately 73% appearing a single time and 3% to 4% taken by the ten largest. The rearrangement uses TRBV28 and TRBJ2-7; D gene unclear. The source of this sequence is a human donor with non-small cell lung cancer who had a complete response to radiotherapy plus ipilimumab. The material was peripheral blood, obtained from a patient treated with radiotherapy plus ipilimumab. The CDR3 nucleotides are TGTGCCAGCAGTTCTCCCTACGAGCAGTACTTC. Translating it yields CASSSPYEQYF.